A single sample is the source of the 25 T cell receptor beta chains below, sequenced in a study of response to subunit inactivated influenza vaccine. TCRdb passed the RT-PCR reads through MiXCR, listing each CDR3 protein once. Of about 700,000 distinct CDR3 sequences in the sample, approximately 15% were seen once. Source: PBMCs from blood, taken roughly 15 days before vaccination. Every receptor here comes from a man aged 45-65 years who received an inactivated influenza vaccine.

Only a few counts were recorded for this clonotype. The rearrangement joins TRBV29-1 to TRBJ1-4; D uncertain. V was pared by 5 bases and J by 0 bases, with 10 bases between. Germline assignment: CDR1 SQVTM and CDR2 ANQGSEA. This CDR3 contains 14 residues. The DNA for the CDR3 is TGCAGCGTTTCTGAGGGAGCAACTAATGAAAAACTGTTTTTT. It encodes CSVSEGATNEKLFF.

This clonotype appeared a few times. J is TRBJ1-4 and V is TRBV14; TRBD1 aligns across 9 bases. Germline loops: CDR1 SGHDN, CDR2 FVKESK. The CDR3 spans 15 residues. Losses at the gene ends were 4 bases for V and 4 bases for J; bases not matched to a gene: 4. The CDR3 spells CASSPHRGLNEKLFF. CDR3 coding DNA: TGTGCCAGCAGCCCACACAGGGGGCTTAATGAAAAACTGTTTTTT.

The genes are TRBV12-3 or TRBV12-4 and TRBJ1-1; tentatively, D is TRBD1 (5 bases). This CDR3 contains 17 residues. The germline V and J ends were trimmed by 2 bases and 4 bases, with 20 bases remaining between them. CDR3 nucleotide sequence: TGTGCCAGCAGTTTAAGGGCTGCATGGGGGAAGGGCACTGAAGCTTTCTTT. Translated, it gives CASSLRAAWGKGTEAFF.

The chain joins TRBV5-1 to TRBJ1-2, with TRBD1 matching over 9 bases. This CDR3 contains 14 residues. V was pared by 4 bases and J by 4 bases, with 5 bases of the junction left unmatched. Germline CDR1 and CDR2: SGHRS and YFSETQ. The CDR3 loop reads CASSLDRGAYGYTF. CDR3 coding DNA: TGCGCCAGCAGCCTTGACAGGGGGGCCTATGGCTACACCTTC. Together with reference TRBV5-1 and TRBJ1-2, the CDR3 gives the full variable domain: KAGVTQTPRYLIKTRGQQVTLSCSPISGHRSVSWYQQTPGQGLQFLFEYFSETQRNKGNFPGRFSGRQFSNSRSEMNVSTLELGDSALYLCASSLDRGAYGYTFGSGTRLTVV.

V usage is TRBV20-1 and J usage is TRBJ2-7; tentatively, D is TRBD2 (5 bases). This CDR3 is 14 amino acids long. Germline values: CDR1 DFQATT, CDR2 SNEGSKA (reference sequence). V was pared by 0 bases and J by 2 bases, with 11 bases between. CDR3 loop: CSARDREKTYEQYF. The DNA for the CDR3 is TGCAGTGCTAGAGATAGGGAGAAAACCTACGAGCAGTACTTC.

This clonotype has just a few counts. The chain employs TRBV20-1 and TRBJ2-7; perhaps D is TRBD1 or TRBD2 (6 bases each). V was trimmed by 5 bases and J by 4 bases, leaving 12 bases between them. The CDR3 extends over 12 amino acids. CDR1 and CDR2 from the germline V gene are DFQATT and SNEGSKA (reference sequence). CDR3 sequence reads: CSALLGGYEQYF. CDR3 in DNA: TGCAGTGCTCTCTTAGGGGGGTACGAGCAGTACTTC.

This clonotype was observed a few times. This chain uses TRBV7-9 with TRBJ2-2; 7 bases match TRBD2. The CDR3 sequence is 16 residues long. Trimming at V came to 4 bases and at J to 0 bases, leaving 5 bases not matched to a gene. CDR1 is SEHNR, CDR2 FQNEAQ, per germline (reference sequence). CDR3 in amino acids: CASSSGRGTNTGELFF. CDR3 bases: TGTGCCAGCAGCTCCGGGCGGGGGACGAACACCGGGGAGCTGTTTTTT.

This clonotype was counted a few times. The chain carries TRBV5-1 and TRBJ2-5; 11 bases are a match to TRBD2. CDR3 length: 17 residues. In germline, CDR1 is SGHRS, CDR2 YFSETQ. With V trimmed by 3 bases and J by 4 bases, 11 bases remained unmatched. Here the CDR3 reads CASSSQGIAGGRETQYF. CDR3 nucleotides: TGCGCCAGCAGCTCGCAAGGGATAGCGGGAGGGCGAGAGACCCAGTACTTC.

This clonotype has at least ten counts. Written as DNA, the CDR3 is TGTGCCAGCAGTTTACGCCTAACATCCTACGAGCAGTACTTC. This translates into CASSLRLTSYEQYF. The V gene is TRBV27, the J gene TRBJ2-7, with unresolved D. V shed 2 bases and J shed 1 base, with 9 bases lying between them. Germline assignment: CDR1 MNHEY and CDR2 SMNVEV (reference sequence). The CDR3 spans 14 residues.

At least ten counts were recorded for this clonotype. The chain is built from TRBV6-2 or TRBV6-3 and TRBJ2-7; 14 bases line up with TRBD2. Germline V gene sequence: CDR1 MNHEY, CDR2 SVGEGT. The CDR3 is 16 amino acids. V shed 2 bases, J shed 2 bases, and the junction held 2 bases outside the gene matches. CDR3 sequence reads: CASSYETSGRAYEQYF. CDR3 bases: TGTGCCAGCAGTTACGAGACTAGCGGGAGGGCCTACGAGCAGTACTTC.

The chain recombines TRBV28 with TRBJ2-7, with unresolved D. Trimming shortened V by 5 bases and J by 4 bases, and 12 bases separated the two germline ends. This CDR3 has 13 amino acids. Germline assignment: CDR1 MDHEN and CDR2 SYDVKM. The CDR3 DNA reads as TGTGCCAGCAGTCCACCTCCAGTGTACGAGCAGTACTTC. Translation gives CASSPPPVYEQYF.

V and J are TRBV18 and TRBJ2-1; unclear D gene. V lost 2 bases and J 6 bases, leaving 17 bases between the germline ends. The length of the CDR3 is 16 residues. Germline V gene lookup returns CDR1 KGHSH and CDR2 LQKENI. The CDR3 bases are TGTGCCAGCTCACCAGCAGGAAGTCCCCTTGGCAATGAGCAGTTCTTC. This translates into CASSPAGSPLGNEQFF. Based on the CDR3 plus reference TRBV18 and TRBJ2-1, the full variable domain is NAGVMQNPRHLVRRRGQEARLRCSPMKGHSHVYWYRQLPEEGLKFMVYLQKENIIDESGMPKERFSAEFPKEGPSILRIQQVVRGDSAAYFCASSPAGSPLGNEQFFGPGTRLTVL.

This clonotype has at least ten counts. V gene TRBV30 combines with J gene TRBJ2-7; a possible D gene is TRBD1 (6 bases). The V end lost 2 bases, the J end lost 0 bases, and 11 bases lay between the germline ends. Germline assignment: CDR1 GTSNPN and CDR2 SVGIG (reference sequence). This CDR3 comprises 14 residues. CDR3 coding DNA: TGTGCCTGGAGTCTCGACAGGATCTCCTACGAGCAGTACTTC. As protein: CAWSLDRISYEQYF.

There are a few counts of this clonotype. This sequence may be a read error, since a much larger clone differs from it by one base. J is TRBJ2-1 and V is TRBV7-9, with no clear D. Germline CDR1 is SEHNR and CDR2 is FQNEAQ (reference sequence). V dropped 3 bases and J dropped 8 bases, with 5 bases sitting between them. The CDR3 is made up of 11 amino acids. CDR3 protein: CASSFHDEQFF. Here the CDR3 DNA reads TGTGCCAGCAGCTTTCACGATGAGCAGTTCTTC.

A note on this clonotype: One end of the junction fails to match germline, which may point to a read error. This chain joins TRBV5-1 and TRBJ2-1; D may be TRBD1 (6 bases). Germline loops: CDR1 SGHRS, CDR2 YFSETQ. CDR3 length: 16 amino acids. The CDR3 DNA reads TGCGCCAGCATCTTGGTCCGGGACAAGGGTCAGAATGAGCAGTTCTTC. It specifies CASILVRDKGQNEQFF. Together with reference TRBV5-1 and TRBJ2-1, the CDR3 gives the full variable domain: KAGVTQTPRYLIKTRGQQVTLSCSPISGHRSVSWYQQTPGQGLQFLFEYFSETQRNKGNFPGRFSGRQFSNSRSEMNVSTLELGDSALYLCASILVRDKGQNEQFFGPGTRLTVL.

The CDR3 region has the DNA TGTGCCAGCAGCTTTCCGGGACAGGGCTCCTACGAGCAGTACTTC. The encoded protein is CASSFPGQGSYEQYF. The chain joins TRBV7-9 to TRBJ2-7; TRBD1 matches at 9 bases. The CDR3 runs to 15 residues. Germline CDR1 is SEHNR and CDR2 is FQNEAQ (reference sequence). The junction had 3 bases not matched to a gene; V was cut back by 3 bases and J by 0 bases.

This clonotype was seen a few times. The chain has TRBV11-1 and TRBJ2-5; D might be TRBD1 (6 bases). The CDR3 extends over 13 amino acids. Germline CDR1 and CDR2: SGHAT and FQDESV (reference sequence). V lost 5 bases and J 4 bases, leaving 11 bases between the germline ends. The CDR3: CASSKQGRETQYF. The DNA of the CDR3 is TGTGCCAGCAGCAAACAGGGAAGAGAGACCCAGTACTTC.

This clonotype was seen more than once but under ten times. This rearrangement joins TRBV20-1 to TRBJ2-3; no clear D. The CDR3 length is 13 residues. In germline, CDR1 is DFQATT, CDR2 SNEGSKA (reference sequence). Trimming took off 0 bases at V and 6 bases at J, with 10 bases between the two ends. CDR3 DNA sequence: TGCAGTGCTAGAGATCCAACAACGGATACGCAGTATTTT. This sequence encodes CSARDPTTDTQYF.

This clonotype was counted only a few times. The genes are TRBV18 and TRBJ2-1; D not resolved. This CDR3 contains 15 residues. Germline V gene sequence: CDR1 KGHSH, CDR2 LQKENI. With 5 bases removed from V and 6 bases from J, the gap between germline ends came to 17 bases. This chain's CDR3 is CASSTGVLSSNEQFF. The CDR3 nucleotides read TGTGCCAGCTCAACTGGGGTATTGTCATCCAATGAGCAGTTCTTC.

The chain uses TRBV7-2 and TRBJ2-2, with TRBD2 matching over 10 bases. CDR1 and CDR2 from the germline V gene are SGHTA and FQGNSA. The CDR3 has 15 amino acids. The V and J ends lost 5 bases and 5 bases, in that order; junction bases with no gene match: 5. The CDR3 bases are TGTGCCAGCAGCGCTACGGGACTAGCGACCGGGGAGCTGTTTTTT. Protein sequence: CASSATGLATGELFF.

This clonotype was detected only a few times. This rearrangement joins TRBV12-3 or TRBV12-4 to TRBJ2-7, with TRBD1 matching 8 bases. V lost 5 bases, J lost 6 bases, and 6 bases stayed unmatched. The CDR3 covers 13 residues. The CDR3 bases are TGTGCCAGCAGTGACAGGGGAAGAGGCGAGCAGTACTTC. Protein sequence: CASSDRGRGEQYF.

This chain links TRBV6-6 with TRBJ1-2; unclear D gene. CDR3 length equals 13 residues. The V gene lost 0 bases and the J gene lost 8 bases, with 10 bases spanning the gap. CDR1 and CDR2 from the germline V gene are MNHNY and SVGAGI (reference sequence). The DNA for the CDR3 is TGTGCCAGCAGTTACTCGCGTGACGGAGGCTACACCTTC. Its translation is CASSYSRDGGYTF.

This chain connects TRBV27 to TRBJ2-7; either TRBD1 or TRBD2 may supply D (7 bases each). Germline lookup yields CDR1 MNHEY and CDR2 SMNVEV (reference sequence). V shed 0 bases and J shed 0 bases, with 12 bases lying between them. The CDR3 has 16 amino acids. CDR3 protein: CASSLSGGTASYEQYF. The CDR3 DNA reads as TGTGCCAGCAGTTTATCGGGGGGGACAGCCTCCTACGAGCAGTACTTC.

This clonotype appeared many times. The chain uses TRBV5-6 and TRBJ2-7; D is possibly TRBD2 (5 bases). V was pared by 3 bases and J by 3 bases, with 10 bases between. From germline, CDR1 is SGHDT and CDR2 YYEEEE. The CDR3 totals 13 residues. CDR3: CASSWTGNYEQYF. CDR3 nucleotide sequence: TGTGCCAGCAGCTGGACCGGGAACTACGAGCAGTACTTC.

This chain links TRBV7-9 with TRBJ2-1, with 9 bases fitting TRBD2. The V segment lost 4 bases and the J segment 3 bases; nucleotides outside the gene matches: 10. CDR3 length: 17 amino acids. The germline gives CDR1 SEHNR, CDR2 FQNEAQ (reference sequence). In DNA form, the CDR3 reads TGTGCCAGCAGCTCTTTCGGGGCTAGCGGGAACTACAATGAGCAGTTCTTC. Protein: CASSSFGASGNYNEQFF.